The 17 T cell receptor beta chains below all came from one sample that was sequenced in a study of OX40 agonist ivuxolimab in advanced cancers. Libraries were prepared by immunoSEQ multiplex PCR; TCRdb keeps only in-frame clonotypes and omits some of them. Of approximately 94,000 clones detected, around 93% appear once; the ten largest clones hold roughly 0.53%. The sample here was CD4+ or CD8+ T cells sorted from blood, taken in a trial of the OX40 agonist ivuxolimab. The receptors come from an adult with an advanced solid tumor such as melanoma, head and neck, liver or kidney cancer.

The rearrangement uses TRBV11-3 and TRBJ2-4, with a tentative D call TRBD2 (6 bases). This CDR3 spans 16 amino acids. CDR1 and CDR2 from the germline V gene are SGHNT and YENEEA. V was shortened by 3 bases and J by 0 bases, with 12 bases between the two germline ends. CDR3 DNA: TGTGCCAGCAGCTTCGGGGAGGCGCGAGCCAAAAACATTCAGTACTTC. Its protein product is CASSFGEARAKNIQYF.

The J gene is TRBJ2-3, the V gene TRBV28; D is perhaps TRBD1 (5 bases). Trimming left V 6 bases short and J 1 base short, with 11 bases between. Looked up from germline, CDR1 is MDHEN and CDR2 is SYDVKM. The CDR3 loop spans 14 amino acids. CDR3 coding DNA: TGTGCCAGCAGCTGGGGCATTGGCACAGATACGCAGTATTTT. It yields the protein CASSWGIGTDTQYF.

The chain uses TRBV28 and TRBJ2-2, with D tentatively TRBD1 (5 bases). Germline V gene data show CDR1 as MDHEN and CDR2 as SYDVKM. The germline V and J ends were trimmed by 5 bases and 2 bases, with 12 bases remaining between them. The CDR3 totals 15 residues. The CDR3 is CASSPDRFNTGELFF. The CDR3 DNA follows: TGTGCCAGCAGTCCCGACAGATTCAACACCGGGGAGCTGTTTTTT.

This clone was detected only once. This sample also contains other DNA sequences that code for the same CDR3. The J gene is TRBJ2-5, the V gene TRBV28; D is ambiguous. This CDR3 is 12 amino acids long. Deletions cut 2 bases from V and 5 bases from J, with 6 bases between. Germline CDR1 reads MDHEN; CDR2 reads SYDVKM. CDR3 amino acids: CASSLVRETQYF. For the CDR3, the DNA is TGTGCCAGCAGTTTAGTTCGGGAGACCCAGTACTTC.

The table lists this clone with a count of one. This chain joins TRBV6-6 and TRBJ1-4; TRBD1 agrees at 7 bases. The CDR3 length is 15 residues. The J segment lost 8 bases and the V segment lost 3 bases, leaving 9 bases of the junction unmatched. Germline lookup yields CDR1 MNHNY and CDR2 SVGAGI (reference sequence). Here the CDR3 DNA reads TGTGCCAGCAGTTATATACTTAACAGGGGAGAAAAACTGTTTTTT. Translating gives CASSYILNRGEKLFF.

The genes are TRBV19 and TRBJ1-4; D not resolved. Germline V gene lookup returns CDR1 LNHDA and CDR2 SQIVND (reference sequence). CDR3 length: 16 residues. Deletions cut 7 bases from V and 5 bases from J, with 20 bases between. The CDR3 DNA follows: TGTGCCAGTAATCAGCCCACCGGGATCCAGAATGAAAAACTGTTTTTT. It is translated as CASNQPTGIQNEKLFF.

The genes are TRBV11-2 and TRBJ1-4; 8 positions match TRBD1. This CDR3 contains 15 residues. V was pared by 5 bases and J by 5 bases, with 7 bases of the junction left unmatched. From germline, CDR1 is SGHAT and CDR2 FQNNGV. This CDR3 reads CASSHWDRRNEKLFF. CDR3 bases: TGTGCCAGCAGCCACTGGGACAGGAGGAATGAAAAACTGTTTTTT.

V gene TRBV18 combines with J gene TRBJ2-6; D is unresolved. The V end lost 3 bases, the J end lost 0 bases, and 0 bases lay between the germline ends. This CDR3 contains 13 residues. Germline assignment: CDR1 KGHSH and CDR2 LQKENI. CDR3 in DNA: TGTGCCAGCTCACCCTCTGGGGCCAACGTCCTGACTTTC. Protein sequence: CASSPSGANVLTF.

This chain joins TRBV28 and TRBJ1-2; 7 bases map to TRBD1. Germline V lookup: CDR1 MDHEN, CDR2 SYDVKM. The CDR3 runs 15 residues. J was trimmed by 1 base and V by 2 bases; bases with no gene match: 4. The DNA of the CDR3 is TGTGCCAGCAGTTTAATGGGACAGTATAACTATGGCTACACCTTC. Translated, it gives CASSLMGQYNYGYTF.

In this sample, this clone turned up once. This chain connects TRBV5-6 to TRBJ2-3; perhaps TRBD1 as D (6 bases). The germline V gene has CDR1 SGHDT and CDR2 YYEEEE. The CDR3 runs 15 residues. Trimming shortened V by 4 bases and J by 3 bases, and 15 bases separated the two germline ends. The CDR3 here is CASSKRQVLTDTQYF. The CDR3 nucleotides read TGTGCCAGCAGCAAACGACAGGTGTTAACAGATACGCAGTATTTT.

The chain joins TRBV27 to TRBJ2-1, with no clear D. Germline loops: CDR1 MNHEY, CDR2 SMNVEV (reference sequence). Trimming cost V 5 bases and J 4 bases, with 9 bases left between them. CDR3 size: 13 residues. The CDR3 sequence is CASSSLRYNEQFF. The CDR3 nucleotides read TGTGCCAGCAGTAGCCTCAGATACAATGAGCAGTTCTTC.

This chain connects TRBV7-3 to TRBJ2-1; TRBD1 is a possible D gene (5 bases). The length of the CDR3 is 14 residues. Germline loops: CDR1 SGHTA, CDR2 FQGTGA. V was trimmed by 5 bases and J by 8 bases, leaving 16 bases between them. The CDR3 nucleotides are TGTGCCAGCAGCACCCAGGGATCCACGGATGAGCAGTTCTTC. Translating it yields CASSTQGSTDEQFF.

Here the CDR3 reads CASRGGLAGLTDTQYF. In DNA, the CDR3 is TGTGCCAGTAGAGGGGGACTAGCGGGTCTCACAGATACGCAGTATTTT. The chain uses TRBV19 and TRBJ2-3; 12 bases match TRBD2. This CDR3 spans 16 amino acids. Germline V gives CDR1 LNHDA, CDR2 SQIVND (reference sequence). Trimming at V came to 6 bases and at J to 2 bases, leaving 6 bases not matched to a gene. Using reference TRBV19 and TRBJ2-3 for the parts outside the CDR3, the full variable domain is DGGITQSPKYLFRKEGQNVTLSCEQNLNHDAMYWYRQDPGQGLRLIYYSQIVNDFQKGDIAEGYSVSREKKESFPLTVTSAQKNPTAFYLCASRGGLAGLTDTQYFGPGTRLTVL.

This chain joins TRBV27 and TRBJ2-2; 8 bases fit TRBD1. This CDR3 contains 17 residues. Looked up from germline, CDR1 is MNHEY and CDR2 is SMNVEV (reference sequence). V lost 6 bases to trimming and J lost 1 base; unmatched junction nucleotides: 10. Here the CDR3 reads CASRDRVLSGNTGELFF. CDR3 in DNA: TGTGCCAGCAGGGACAGGGTCCTGTCGGGGAACACCGGGGAGCTGTTTTTT.

The chain is built from TRBV10-3 and TRBJ1-4; perhaps TRBD1 as D (5 bases). From germline, CDR1 is ENHRY and CDR2 SYGVKD. This CDR3 comprises 14 residues. Trimming pared 3 bases from V and 7 bases from J, leaving 12 bases between. CDR3 in DNA: TGTGCCATCAGTGATGAGGGGTTAACTGAAAAACTGTTTTTT. Encoded protein: CAISDEGLTEKLFF.

This chain links TRBV5-1 with TRBJ2-5; 9 bases map to TRBD2. The trim removed 3 bases at V and 5 bases at J, leaving 8 bases unmatched. The CDR3 contains 15 residues. The germline V gene encodes CDR1 SGHRS and CDR2 YFSETQ. CDR3 region: CASSSLSGSGETQYF. In nucleotides, the CDR3 is TGCGCCAGCAGCTCCCTTAGCGGGAGCGGCGAGACCCAGTACTTC.

This sequence joins TRBV5-4 and TRBJ1-4; no clear D gene. CDR1 SGHNT and CDR2 YYREEE come from the germline V gene (reference sequence). The CDR3 consists of 13 residues. Trimming cost V 4 bases and J 5 bases, with 9 bases left between them. In DNA form, the CDR3 reads TGTGCCAGCAGCGCCGGGCTGAATGAAAAACTGTTTTTT. It is translated as CASSAGLNEKLFF.